The subject of this entry is one T cell receptor beta chain. This specimen comes from a study of CD8+CD57+ T cells in acquired aplastic anemia. Across the whole study: Each DNA sample taken from sorted CD4+ and CD8+ cells came to approximately 3.2 ug on average.

Patients picked for sequencing had shown CD8+CD57+ cell expansion detected by flow cytometry. For CDR3 and TCR beta VDJ profiling, genomic DNA was the template used. TCRdb re-derived calls from the reads in MiXCR, one entry per CDR3 protein. Altogether 150,000 or so distinct CDR3 sequences are present, roughly 43% being singletons, with the ten largest covering around 3%. V dropped 2 bases and J dropped 0 bases, with 18 bases sitting between them. Germline CDR1 is MNHEY and CDR2 is SVGEGT. CDR3 length: 18 amino acids. Material: sorted CD4+, CD8+, or CD8+CD57+ T cells (not recorded which) from PBMCs. The TCR comes from a human donor with aplastic anemia. This chain joins TRBV6-2 or TRBV6-3 and TRBJ2-3; a possible D gene is TRBD2 (5 bases). The CDR3 DNA follows: TGTGCCAGCAGTTACGGGATCCTAAGCGGTACTAGCACAGATACGCAGTATTTT. It codes for CASSYGILSGTSTDTQYF.